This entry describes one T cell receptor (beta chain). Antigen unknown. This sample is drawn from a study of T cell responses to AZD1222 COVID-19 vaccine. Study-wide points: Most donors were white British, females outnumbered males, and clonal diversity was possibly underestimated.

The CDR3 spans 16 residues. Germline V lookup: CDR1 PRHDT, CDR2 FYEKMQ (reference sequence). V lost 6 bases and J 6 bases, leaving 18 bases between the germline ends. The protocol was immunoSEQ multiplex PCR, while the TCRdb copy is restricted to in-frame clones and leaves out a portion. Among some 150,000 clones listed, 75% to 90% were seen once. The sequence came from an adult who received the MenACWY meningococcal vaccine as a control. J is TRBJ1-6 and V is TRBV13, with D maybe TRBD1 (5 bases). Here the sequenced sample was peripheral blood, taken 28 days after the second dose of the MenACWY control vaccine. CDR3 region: CASSSQSQGRNSPLHF. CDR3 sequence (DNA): TGTGCCAGCAGTTCTCAAAGCCAGGGTCGTAATTCACCCCTCCACTTT.